These 27 T cell receptor beta chains came from one sample sequenced in a study of control samples from healthy donors and cancer patients. Measured with immunoSEQ multiplex PCR; TCRdb has only the in-frame clones, and not every one. The table records 160,000 or so clones, over 85% of them present only once. Sample: blood. All receptors derive from a man aged 45-65 years in good health.

This clone was detected only once. The V gene is TRBV10-1, the J gene TRBJ1-5, with TRBD1 identical over 8 bases. The junction had 5 bases not matched to a gene; V was cut back by 8 bases and J by 5 bases. CDR3 length: 13 residues. In germline, CDR1 is WNHNN, CDR2 SYGVQD (reference sequence). The CDR3 here is CASGQGRDQPQHF. Here the CDR3 DNA reads TGCGCCAGCGGACAGGGTCGGGATCAGCCCCAGCATTTT.

This clone was counted a few times. The chain links TRBV7-2 to TRBJ1-1, with 7 bases fitting TRBD1. V was pared by 3 bases and J by 5 bases, with 3 bases of the junction left unmatched. The CDR3 totals 13 residues. Germline V CDR1 and CDR2: SGHTA, FQGNSA. The CDR3 spells CASSLLQGTEAFF. The DNA of the CDR3 is TGTGCCAGCAGCTTGCTACAGGGGACTGAAGCTTTCTTT.

The J gene is TRBJ1-1, the V gene TRBV6-5, with D maybe TRBD1 (5 bases). The CDR3 sequence is 13 residues long. V gave up 11 bases and J gave up 5 bases, with 18 bases separating them. Germline lookup yields CDR1 MNHEY and CDR2 SVGAGI. CDR3 amino acids: CALLGLLSTEAFF. As DNA, the CDR3 is TGTGCCTTACTGGGGCTTCTGAGTACTGAAGCTTTCTTT.

The chain joins TRBV5-1 to TRBJ1-2, with D unresolved. The germline V and J ends were trimmed by 2 bases and 0 bases, with 8 bases remaining between them. The CDR3 contains 14 residues. Germline CDR1 reads SGHRS; CDR2 reads YFSETQ. CDR3 coding DNA: TGCGCCAGCAGCTTATCCGAAACTAACTATGGCTACACCTTC. Residues: CASSLSETNYGYTF.

This chain links TRBV6-5 with TRBJ1-6; a possible D gene is TRBD1 (6 bases). The CDR3 length is 15 residues. The V end was cut by 8 bases, the J end by 8 bases, with 19 bases between. In germline, CDR1 is MNHEY, CDR2 SVGAGI. The CDR3 DNA is TGTGCCAGCCGTCAGGGGACAAGGGTGGATTCACCCCTCCACTTT. Its translation is CASRQGTRVDSPLHF.

The rearrangement links TRBV18 to TRBJ2-3; D gene ambiguous. The CDR3 sequence is 14 residues long. V was clipped by 3 bases and J by 2 bases, with 9 bases between them. Per the germline V gene, CDR1 is KGHSH and CDR2 is LQKENI. The CDR3 bases are TGTGCCAGCTCACCTCGGCAGGTCACAGATACGCAGTATTTT. Residues: CASSPRQVTDTQYF.

The sample holds one count of this clone. The gene calls are TRBV10-3 and TRBJ1-1; D is ambiguous. V was cut by 2 bases and J by 1 base, with 8 bases left in between. The CDR3 extends over 14 amino acids. Per germline, CDR1 ENHRY and CDR2 SYGVKD. This chain's CDR3 is CAISETEKNTEAFF. The CDR3 DNA reads TGTGCCATCAGTGAGACGGAGAAGAACACTGAAGCTTTCTTT.

The V call is TRBV11-2, the J call TRBJ2-7; no reliable D call. V lost 7 bases and J 3 bases, leaving 7 bases between the germline ends. The germline V gene has CDR1 SGHAT and CDR2 FQNNGV. The CDR3 has 11 residues. The CDR3: CASTLLYEQYF. The CDR3 bases are TGTGCCAGCACTCTACTCTACGAGCAGTACTTC.

The chain uses TRBV6-2 or TRBV6-3 and TRBJ1-4, with 7 positions matching TRBD1. CDR1 MNHEY and CDR2 SVGEGT come from the germline V gene. The CDR3 sequence is 15 residues long. Losses at the gene ends were 2 bases for V and 7 bases for J; bases not matched to a gene: 7. CDR3 bases: TGTGCCAGCAGTTACCGACAGGGAATAGGTGAAAAACTGTTTTTT. Amino acids: CASSYRQGIGEKLFF.

The rearrangement joins TRBV9 to TRBJ1-4; TRBD1 might be the D (6 bases). This CDR3 is 16 amino acids long. Trimming pared 3 bases from V and 4 bases from J, leaving 16 bases between. Germline CDR1 is SGDLS and CDR2 is YYNGEE. The CDR3 region is CASSAQGGAINEKLFF. The CDR3 coding sequence is TGTGCCAGCAGCGCCCAAGGGGGAGCTATTAATGAAAAACTGTTTTTT.

The genes are TRBV27 and TRBJ2-1, with 8 positions matching TRBD2. V was pared by 5 bases and J by 0 bases, with 9 bases of the junction left unmatched. Per the germline V gene, CDR1 is MNHEY and CDR2 is SMNVEV (reference sequence). The CDR3 spans 17 residues. The CDR3 DNA follows: TGTGCCAGCAGTATTGCCCGACTAGCGAGCTCCTACAATGAGCAGTTCTTC. Amino acids: CASSIARLASSYNEQFF.

J is TRBJ1-6 and V is TRBV10-3; tentative D call: TRBD1 (5 bases). Germline loops: CDR1 ENHRY, CDR2 SYGVKD. The CDR3 covers 14 residues. V gave up 5 bases and J gave up 5 bases, with 10 bases separating them. The CDR3 spells CAISRVGDNSPLHF. CDR3 in DNA: TGTGCCATCAGTAGGGTGGGGGATAATTCACCCCTCCACTTT.

The V call is TRBV27, the J call TRBJ2-3, with 11 positions matching TRBD1. V was pared by 2 bases and J by 4 bases, with 2 bases of the junction left unmatched. There are 15 residues in the CDR3. Germline assignment: CDR1 MNHEY and CDR2 SMNVEV (reference sequence). This CDR3 reads CASSLGTGGADTQYF. DNA of the CDR3: TGTGCCAGCAGTTTAGGGACAGGGGGAGCAGATACGCAGTATTTT.

The chain employs TRBV28 and TRBJ2-7; 7 bases agree with TRBD2. This CDR3 region has 14 residues. Germline-derived CDR1 and CDR2 are MDHEN and SYDVKM. Trimming removed 6 bases from V and 2 bases from J; junction bases left unmatched: 7. CDR3 in amino acids: CASRGGGSAYEQYF. The CDR3, as DNA: TGTGCCAGCAGGGGGGGAGGGAGCGCCTACGAGCAGTACTTC. The whole variable domain, remainder taken from reference TRBV28 and TRBJ2-7, is DVKVTQSSRYLVKRTGEKVFLECVQDMDHENMFWYRQDPGLGLRLIYFSYDVKMKEKGDIPEGYSVSREKKERFSLILESASTNQTSMYLCASRGGGSAYEQYFGPGTRLTVT.

The chain joins TRBV10-2 to TRBJ2-3; D remains unclear. The V end was cut by 3 bases, the J end by 3 bases, with 7 bases between. The CDR3 is 13 amino acids. Germline V gives CDR1 WSHSY, CDR2 SAAADI. Here the CDR3 reads CASSDVRTDTQYF. Here the CDR3 DNA reads TGCGCCAGCAGTGACGTGCGGACAGATACGCAGTATTTT.

The chain combines TRBV3-1 (or the pseudogene TRBV3-2) with TRBJ2-2; tentative D call: TRBD2 (5 bases). The CDR3 spans 15 residues. The V and J ends lost 4 bases and 3 bases respectively, with 12 bases between them. Per the germline V gene, CDR1 is LGHDT and CDR2 is YNNKEL (reference sequence). The CDR3: CASSRALRDTGELFF. DNA of the CDR3: TGTGCCAGCAGCCGGGCCCTGAGGGACACCGGGGAGCTGTTTTTT.

V usage is TRBV2 and J usage is TRBJ1-5; possibly TRBD1 for D (5 bases). The CDR3 is made up of 15 amino acids. Germline CDR1 SNHLY, CDR2 FYNNEI. The V end was cut by 2 bases, the J end by 2 bases, with 10 bases between. CDR3 DNA: TGTGCCAGCAGTGAATACCCCAGGGGCAATCAGCCCCAGCATTTT. Translated: CASSEYPRGNQPQHF.

V is TRBV28 and J is TRBJ2-5; TRBD2 agrees at 10 bases. The CDR3 has 14 amino acids. Trimming at V came to 7 bases and at J to 5 bases, leaving 7 bases not matched to a gene. The germline gives CDR1 MDHEN, CDR2 SYDVKM. This CDR3 is CASKLAGSRETQYF. The CDR3, as DNA: TGTGCCAGCAAACTAGCGGGATCTCGGGAGACCCAGTACTTC. The full variable domain, in which reference TRBV28 and TRBJ2-5 provide the parts outside the CDR3, is DVKVTQSSRYLVKRTGEKVFLECVQDMDHENMFWYRQDPGLGLRLIYFSYDVKMKEKGDIPEGYSVSREKKERFSLILESASTNQTSMYLCASKLAGSRETQYFGPGTRLLVL.

The gene calls are TRBV5-1 and TRBJ2-7; 9 bases map to TRBD1. The V gene's germline CDR1 is SGHRS and CDR2 YFSETQ. The CDR3 is 15 residues long. V was pared by 4 bases and J by 0 bases, with 5 bases of the junction left unmatched. The CDR3 DNA reads TGCGCCAGCAGCGGGACAGGGTTTAGCTCCTACGAGCAGTACTTC. This codes for CASSGTGFSSYEQYF.

The gene calls are TRBV27 and TRBJ1-5; 8 bases line up with TRBD1. Germline CDR1 reads MNHEY; CDR2 reads SMNVEV (reference sequence). Trimming at V came to 6 bases and at J to 6 bases, leaving 7 bases not matched to a gene. The CDR3 contains 14 residues. CDR3: CASSPKQGVQPQHF. DNA for the CDR3: TGTGCCAGCAGCCCAAAACAGGGGGTTCAGCCCCAGCATTTT.

V and J are TRBV30 and TRBJ1-1; tentative D call: TRBD1 (5 bases). This CDR3 has 14 residues. Trimming shortened V by 3 bases and J by 3 bases, and 14 bases separated the two germline ends. Per germline, CDR1 GTSNPN and CDR2 SVGIG (reference sequence). CDR3 nucleotide sequence: TGTGCCTGGAGCCTCCCCGGGACCCACACTGAAGCTTTCTTT. This codes for CAWSLPGTHTEAFF.

This clone was counted once. The genes are TRBV19 and TRBJ2-1; a weak D match, TRBD2 (6 bases). Trimming left V 7 bases short and J 9 bases short, with 16 bases between. The CDR3 covers 13 residues. Germline V lookup: CDR1 LNHDA, CDR2 SQIVND (reference sequence). DNA for the CDR3: TGTGCCAGTATGCGAGGGAGGTCGGGTGAGCAGTTCTTC. This codes for CASMRGRSGEQFF.

This clone was detected a few times. The chain recombines TRBV7-3 with TRBJ2-1; 8 positions agree with TRBD2. This CDR3 has 15 residues. Germline CDR1 SGHTA, CDR2 FQGTGA. The J segment lost 3 bases and the V segment lost 5 bases, leaving 6 bases of the junction unmatched. The CDR3 region is CASSPSGSVYNEQFF. In DNA form, the CDR3 reads TGTGCCAGCAGCCCTAGCGGGTCCGTCTACAATGAGCAGTTCTTC.

This chain joins TRBV9 and TRBJ1-6; D is possibly TRBD1 (5 bases). There are 15 residues in the CDR3. Germline V gene sequence: CDR1 SGDLS, CDR2 YYNGEE. Trimming left V 0 bases short and J 7 bases short, with 11 bases between. Written as DNA, the CDR3 is TGTGCCAGCAGCGTAGGGGGGGACTCGAATTCACCCCTCCACTTT. Translation: CASSVGGDSNSPLHF.

V and J are TRBV6-2 or TRBV6-3 and TRBJ2-3, with D perhaps given as TRBD1 or TRBD2 (5 bases each). From germline, CDR1 is MNHEY and CDR2 SVGEGT. The length of the CDR3 is 14 residues. The germline V and J ends were trimmed by 5 bases and 7 bases, with 16 bases remaining between them. The CDR3 nucleotides are TGTGCCAGCAGTCAAGAGGGGCCTCCCAATACGCAGTATTTT. This codes for CASSQEGPPNTQYF.

This chain links TRBV6-2 or TRBV6-3 with TRBJ1-5, with 9 positions matching TRBD1. The CDR3 extends over 14 amino acids. CDR1 is MNHEY, CDR2 SVGEGT, per germline. Unmatched junction bases numbered 6, after V lost 6 bases and J lost 6 bases. CDR3: CASSRTGGSQPQHF. In DNA, the CDR3 is TGTGCCAGCAGCCGTACAGGGGGCAGTCAGCCCCAGCATTTT.

The rearrangement uses TRBV10-3 and TRBJ2-3; no firm D call. The CDR3 totals 13 residues. Germline V gene lookup returns CDR1 ENHRY and CDR2 SYGVKD. V lost 0 bases and J 4 bases, leaving 5 bases between the germline ends. CDR3 sequence: CAISESGADTQYF. The CDR3 DNA is TGTGCCATCAGTGAGTCGGGCGCAGATACGCAGTATTTT.